This TCR beta chain is drawn from a study of PD-L1 blockade in urothelial cancer. Study-level information: Blood analyses occurred 3 weeks (second dose) and 6 weeks post treatment start. Study results and caveats: Tumor-associated clones in the blood of durable-benefit patients grew more at 3 weeks.

To note about this clone: What it recognizes is unknown.

Looked up from germline, CDR1 is SGHRS and CDR2 is YFSETQ. Trimming shortened V by 4 bases and J by 5 bases, and 12 bases separated the two germline ends. The CDR3 has 14 residues. Indicated time point: peripheral blood 6 weeks after treatment start. Each individual provided 1 to 8 samples (taken pretreatment and on-treatment). Profiled with immunoSEQ multiplex PCR; TCRdb holds only in-frame clones, not every one. The profile shows tens of thousands of clones, around 93% of them singletons. The sample consisted of PBMCs, taken around atezolizumab (anti-PD-L1) treatment. This TCR was recovered from a woman older than 75 with urothelial cancer. The gene calls are TRBV5-1 and TRBJ2-2, with a weak D call TRBD1 (6 bases). As DNA, the CDR3 is TGCGCCAGCAGCCCAGGGGTTGATACCGGGGAGCTGTTTTTT. Protein sequence: CASSPGVDTGELFF.